This T cell receptor (beta chain) stems from a study of technical replicates of blood from a few donors. The CDR3 is made up of 15 amino acids. Unmatched junction bases numbered 2, after V lost 0 bases and J lost 4 bases. Germline CDR1 and CDR2: SGHRS and YFSETQ. Repertoires were generated with immunoSEQ multiplex PCR, while TCRdb's copy carries only in-frame clones and drops some. The repertoire includes approximately 75,000 clones, around four fifths of them detected once, and around 3.9% sits in the top ten. The chain is built from TRBV5-1 and TRBJ2-1; TRBD1 matches at 9 bases. The sequencing input was PBMCs. The receptor was isolated from a human donor in good health. Some clones in this sample may be carry-over from other donors' samples. The CDR3 is CASSLAGQGYNEQFF. For the CDR3, the DNA is TGCGCCAGCAGCTTGGCTGGACAGGGGTACAATGAGCAGTTCTTC.